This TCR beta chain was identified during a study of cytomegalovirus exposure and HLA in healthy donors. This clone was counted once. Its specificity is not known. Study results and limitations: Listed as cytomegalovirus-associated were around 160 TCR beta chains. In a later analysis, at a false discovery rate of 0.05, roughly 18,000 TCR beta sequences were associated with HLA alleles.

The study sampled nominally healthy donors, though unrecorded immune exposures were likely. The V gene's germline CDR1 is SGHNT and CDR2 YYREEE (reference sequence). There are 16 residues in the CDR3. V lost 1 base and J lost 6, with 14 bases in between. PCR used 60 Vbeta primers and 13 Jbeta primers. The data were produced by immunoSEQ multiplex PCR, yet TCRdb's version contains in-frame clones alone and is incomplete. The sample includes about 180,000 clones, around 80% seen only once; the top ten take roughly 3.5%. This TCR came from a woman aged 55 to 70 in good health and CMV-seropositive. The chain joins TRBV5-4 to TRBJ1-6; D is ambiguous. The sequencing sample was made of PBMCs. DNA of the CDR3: TGTGCCAGCAGCTTGAGAACAGCCAGAATTAATTCACCCCTCCACTTT. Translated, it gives CASSLRTARINSPLHF.